The following is a T cell receptor beta chain sequence with its context. Clones were read by immunoSEQ multiplex PCR, and TCRdb kept only the in-frame ones, dropping some. The sample has some 200,000 clones; roughly 80% are singletons. The CDR3 is 15 amino acids. V was shortened by 2 bases and J by 1 base, with 11 bases between the two germline ends. CDR1 LGHDT and CDR2 YNNKEL come from the germline V gene (reference sequence). The data originate from a study of blood T cell repertoires in COVID-19. What was sequenced was peripheral blood. The TCR comes from a woman of 80 years or more with COVID-19, enrolled during active disease. The V and J genes are TRBV3-1 (or the pseudogene TRBV3-2) and TRBJ1-1; perhaps TRBD1 as D (5 bases). The DNA for the CDR3 is TGTGCCAGCAGCCAATGGGGCAGGGAGAACACTGAAGCTTTCTTT. This gives the protein CASSQWGRENTEAFF.